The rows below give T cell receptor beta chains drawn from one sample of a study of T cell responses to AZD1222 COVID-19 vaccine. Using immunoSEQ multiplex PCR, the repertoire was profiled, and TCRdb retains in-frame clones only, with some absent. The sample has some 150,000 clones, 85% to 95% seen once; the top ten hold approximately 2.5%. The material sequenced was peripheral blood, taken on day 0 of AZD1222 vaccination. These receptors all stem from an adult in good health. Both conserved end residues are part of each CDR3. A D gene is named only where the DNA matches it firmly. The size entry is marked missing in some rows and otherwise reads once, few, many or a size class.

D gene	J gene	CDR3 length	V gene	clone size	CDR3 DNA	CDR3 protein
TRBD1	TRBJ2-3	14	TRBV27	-	TGTGCCAGCAGTCCACGACAGGGGTCAGATACGCAGTATTTT	CASSPRQGSDTQYF
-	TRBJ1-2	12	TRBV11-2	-	TGTGCCAGCAGCTTAGACCACCATGGCTACACCTTC	CASSLDHHGYTF
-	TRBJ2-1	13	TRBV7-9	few	TGTGCCAGCAGCCATCTCCTAACCAATGAGCAGTTCTTC	CASSHLLTNEQFF
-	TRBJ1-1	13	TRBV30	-	TGTGCCTGGAGTCGTCAGCTGAACACTGAAGCTTTCTTT	CAWSRQLNTEAFF
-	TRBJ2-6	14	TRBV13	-	TGTGCCAGCAGCTTAGGGTCTGGGGCCAACGTCCTGACTTTC	CASSLGSGANVLTF
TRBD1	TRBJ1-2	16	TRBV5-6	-	TGTGCCAGCAGCTTGGAGGGACAGGGTCTTCAGGTTGGCTACACCTTC	CASSLEGQGLQVGYTF
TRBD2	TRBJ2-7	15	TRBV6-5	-	TGTGCCAGCAGTTACTCCAGCGGGGCCTCCTACGAGCAGTACTTC	CASSYSSGASYEQYF
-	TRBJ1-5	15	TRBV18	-	TGTGCCAGCTCACCAAGGGCAGCTCATGATCAGCCCCAGCATTTT	CASSPRAAHDQPQHF
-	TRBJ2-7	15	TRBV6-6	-	TGTGCCAGCAGTACGAGGCGGAGAGGGGGCTACGAGCAGTACTTC	CASSTRRRGGYEQYF
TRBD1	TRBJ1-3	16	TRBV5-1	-	TGCGCCAGCAGCTCCGGGACAGGGGTACGTGGAAACACCATATATTTT	CASSSGTGVRGNTIYF
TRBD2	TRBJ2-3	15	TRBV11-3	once	TGTGCCAGCAGCCCCTTTGCGGGAGGGGTTGATACGCAGTATTTT	CASSPFAGGVDTQYF
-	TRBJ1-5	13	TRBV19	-	TGTGCCAGTCGAGACGGGACCAGGGGGCCCCAGCATTTT	CASRDGTRGPQHF
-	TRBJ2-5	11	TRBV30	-	TGTGCCTGGAGTGTACTTGAGACCCAGTACTTC	CAWSVLETQYF
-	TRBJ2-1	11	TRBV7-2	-	TGTGCCAGCAGCGGGGGGAATGAGCAGTTCTTC	CASSGGNEQFF
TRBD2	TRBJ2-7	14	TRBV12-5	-	TGTGCTAGTGGTTTTTCCGGGACTAGCGAAAAACAGTACTTC	CASGFSGTSEKQYF
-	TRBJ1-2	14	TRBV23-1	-	TGCGCCAGCAGTCATCCCGGGGGGGCCTATGGCTACACCTTC	CASSHPGGAYGYTF
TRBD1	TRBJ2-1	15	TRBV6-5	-	TGTGCCAGCTCATCCCGGGACAGCTCCTACAATGAGCAGTTCTTC	CASSSRDSSYNEQFF
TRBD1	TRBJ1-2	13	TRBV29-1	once	TGCAGCGTTGAGGGACAGGGTATGGGCGGCTACACCTTC	CSVEGQGMGGYTF
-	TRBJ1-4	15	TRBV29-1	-	TGCAGCGTTCGAGGCCGGGGGCCTACGGGTGAAAAACTGTTTTTT	CSVRGRGPTGEKLFF
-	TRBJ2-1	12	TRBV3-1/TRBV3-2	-	TGTGCCAGCAGCCGTCAGTGGAATGAGCAGTTCTTC	CASSRQWNEQFF
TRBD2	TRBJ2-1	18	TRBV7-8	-	TGTGCCAGCAGCCCATTTGTGGACCAGACTAGCGGGAGCTATGAGCAGTTCTTC	CASSPFVDQTSGSYEQFF
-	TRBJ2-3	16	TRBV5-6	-	TGTGCCAGCAGCCCCGTTTACGGGACTAGCACAGATACGCAGTATTTT	CASSPVYGTSTDTQYF